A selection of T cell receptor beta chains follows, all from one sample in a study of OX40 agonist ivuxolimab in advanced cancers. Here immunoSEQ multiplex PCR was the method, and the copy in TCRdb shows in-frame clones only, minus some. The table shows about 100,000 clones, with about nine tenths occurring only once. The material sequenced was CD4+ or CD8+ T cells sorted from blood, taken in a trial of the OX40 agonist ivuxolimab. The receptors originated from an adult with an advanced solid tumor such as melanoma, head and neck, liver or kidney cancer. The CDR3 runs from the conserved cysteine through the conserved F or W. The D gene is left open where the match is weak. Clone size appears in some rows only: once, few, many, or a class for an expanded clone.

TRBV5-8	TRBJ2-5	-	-	CASSLVWGNQETQYF	TGTGCCAGCAGCCTGGTTTGGGGCAACCAAGAGACCCAGTACTTC
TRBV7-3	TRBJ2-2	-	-	CASSPAAGSVGELFF	TGTGCCAGCAGCCCTGCGGCAGGGTCGGTCGGGGAGCTGTTTTTT
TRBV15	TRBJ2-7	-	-	CATSKGTTYEQYF	TGTGCCACCAGCAAGGGGACAACCTACGAGCAGTACTTC
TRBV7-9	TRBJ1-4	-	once	CASSLASVTNEKLFF	TGTGCCAGCAGCTTAGCGTCGGTGACGAATGAAAAACTGTTTTTT
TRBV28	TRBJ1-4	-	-	CASNSQGREKLFF	TGTGCCAGCAACAGTCAGGGACGTGAAAAACTGTTTTTT
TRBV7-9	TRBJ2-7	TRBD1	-	CTSSSRGSTGVDEQYF	TGTACCAGCAGCTCTCGTGGGTCGACAGGGGTCGACGAGCAGTACTTC
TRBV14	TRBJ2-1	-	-	CASSQTHIYNEQFF	TGTGCCAGCAGCCAAACACATATCTACAATGAGCAGTTCTTC
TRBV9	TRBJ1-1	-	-	CASSPSGTQNTEAFF	TGTGCCAGCAGCCCCTCCGGGACGCAGAACACTGAAGCTTTCTTT
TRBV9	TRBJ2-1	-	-	CASKGGGANLDNEQFF	TGTGCCAGCAAAGGTGGGGGGGCAAATCTAGACAATGAGCAGTTCTTC
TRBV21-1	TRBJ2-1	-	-	CASSKERSKKYSYNEQFF	TGTGCCAGCAGCAAAGAAAGGTCAAAAAAATACTCCTACAATGAGCAGTTCTTC
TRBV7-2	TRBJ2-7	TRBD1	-	CASSRVGQYEQYF	TGTGCCAGCAGCCGAGTGGGACAGTACGAGCAGTACTTC
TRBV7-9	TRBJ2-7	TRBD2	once	CASSTSGSNEQYF	TGTGCCAGTTCGACTAGCGGGAGTAACGAGCAGTACTTC
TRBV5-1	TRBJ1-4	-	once	CASSLPTATNEKLFF	TGCGCCAGCAGCCTCCCGACGGCAACTAATGAAAAACTGTTTTTT
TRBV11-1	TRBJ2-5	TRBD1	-	CASRYGQGGVQETQYF	TGTGCCAGCAGATACGGACAGGGGGGAGTCCAAGAGACCCAGTACTTC
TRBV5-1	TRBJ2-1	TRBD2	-	CASTTAAGGYNEQFF	TGCGCCAGCACCACTGCGGCGGGGGGTTACAATGAGCAGTTCTTC